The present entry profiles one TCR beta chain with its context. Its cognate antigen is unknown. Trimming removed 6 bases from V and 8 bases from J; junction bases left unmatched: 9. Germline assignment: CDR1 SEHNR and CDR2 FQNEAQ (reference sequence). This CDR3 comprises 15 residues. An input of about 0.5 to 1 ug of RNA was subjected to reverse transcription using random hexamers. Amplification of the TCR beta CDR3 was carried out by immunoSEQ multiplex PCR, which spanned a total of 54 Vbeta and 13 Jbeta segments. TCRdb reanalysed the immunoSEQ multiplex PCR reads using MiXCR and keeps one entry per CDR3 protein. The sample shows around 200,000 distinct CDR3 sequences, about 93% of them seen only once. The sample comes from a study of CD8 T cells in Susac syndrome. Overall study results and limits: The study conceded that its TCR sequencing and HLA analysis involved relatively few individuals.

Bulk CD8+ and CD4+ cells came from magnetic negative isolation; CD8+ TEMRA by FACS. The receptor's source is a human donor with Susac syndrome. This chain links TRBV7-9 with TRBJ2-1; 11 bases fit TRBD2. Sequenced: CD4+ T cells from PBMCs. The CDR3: CASRPLAGVLDEQFF. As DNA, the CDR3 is TGTGCCAGCAGACCACTAGCGGGAGTTTTAGATGAGCAGTTCTTC.